This entry describes one T cell receptor (beta chain). These data are taken from a study of T cell responses to AZD1222 COVID-19 vaccine. Method: immunoSEQ multiplex PCR; TCRdb's copy keeps in-frame clones and lacks some. In the table there are over 85,000 clones, under 95% of which are singletons. Trimming took off 7 bases at V and 0 bases at J, with 8 bases between the two ends. CDR1 is SGHKS and CDR2 is YYEKEE in the germline V gene (reference sequence). The CDR3 extends over 14 amino acids. The clonotype originates from an adult in good health. This specimen was peripheral blood, taken on day 0 of AZD1222 vaccination. The gene calls are TRBV5-5 and TRBJ2-6; D unresolved. CDR3: CASLDISGANVLTF. The CDR3 DNA follows: TGTGCCAGCCTTGACATCTCTGGGGCCAACGTCCTGACTTTC.